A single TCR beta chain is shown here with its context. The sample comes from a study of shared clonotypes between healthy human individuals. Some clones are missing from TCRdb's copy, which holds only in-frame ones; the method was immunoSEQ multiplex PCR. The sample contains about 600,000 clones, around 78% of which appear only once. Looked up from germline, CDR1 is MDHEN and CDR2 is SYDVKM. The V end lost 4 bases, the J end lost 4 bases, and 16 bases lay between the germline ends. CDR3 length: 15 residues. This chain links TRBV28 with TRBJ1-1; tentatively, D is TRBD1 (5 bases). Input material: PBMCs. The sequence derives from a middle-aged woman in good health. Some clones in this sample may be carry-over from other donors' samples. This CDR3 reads CASSSPAGTSTEAFF. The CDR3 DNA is TGTGCCAGCAGTTCCCCTGCCGGGACGAGCACTGAAGCTTTCTTT.